These 23 T cell receptor beta chains originate from one sample sequenced in a study of OX40 agonist ivuxolimab in advanced cancers. TCRdb keeps only in-frame clones here, not all; method: immunoSEQ multiplex PCR. The sample yields tens of thousands of clones, nearly 80% seen once. The sample consisted of CD4+ or CD8+ T cells sorted from blood, taken in a trial of the OX40 agonist ivuxolimab. These receptors all stem from an adult with an advanced solid tumor such as melanoma, head and neck, liver or kidney cancer.

The chain links TRBV10-2 to TRBJ2-3, with 8 bases matching TRBD2. Germline-derived CDR1 and CDR2 are WSHSY and SAAADI. V lost 2 bases to trimming and J lost 5 bases; unmatched junction nucleotides: 9. This CDR3 contains 16 residues. CDR3 region: CASSEESGRERDTQYF. CDR3 in DNA: TGCGCCAGCAGTGAGGAGAGCGGGAGAGAGCGAGATACGCAGTATTTT.

This clone was recorded a few times. The chain employs TRBV19 and TRBJ1-5; no clear D. The CDR3 is 15 residues long. Germline CDR1 and CDR2: LNHDA and SQIVND (reference sequence). V was shortened by 6 bases and J by 0 bases, with 12 bases between the two germline ends. As DNA, the CDR3 is TGTGCCAGTAGACTGACTGATTATAGCAATCAGCCCCAGCATTTT. Protein product: CASRLTDYSNQPQHF.

The V call is TRBV18, the J call TRBJ1-6; D is perhaps TRBD1 (5 bases). The CDR3 runs 14 residues. Germline V gene sequence: CDR1 KGHSH, CDR2 LQKENI. Trimming removed 3 bases at V and 6 bases at J, with 9 bases between. The CDR3 region has the DNA TGTGCCAGCTCACCCGCAGGGAGTAATTCACCCCTCCACTTT. This encodes CASSPAGSNSPLHF.

This clone was picked up a small number of times. V usage is TRBV2 and J usage is TRBJ1-5, with 9 bases identical to TRBD1. CDR3 size: 15 residues. Losses at the gene ends were 10 bases for V and 7 bases for J; bases not matched to a gene: 14. Per the germline V gene, CDR1 is SNHLY and CDR2 is FYNNEI. The CDR3, as DNA: TGTGCCACCTCACCCTTACAGGGGGCAGGCCAGCCCCAGCATTTT. Residues: CATSPLQGAGQPQHF. Variable domain in full (rest from reference TRBV2 and TRBJ1-5): EPEVTQTPSHQVTQMGQEVILRCVPISNHLYFYWYRQILGQKVEFLVSFYNNEISEKSEIFDDQFSVERPDGSNFTLKIRSTKLEDSAMYFCATSPLQGAGQPQHFGDGTRLSIL.

V is TRBV9 and J is TRBJ1-6; tentatively, D is TRBD1 (5 bases). The V end was cut by 4 bases, the J end by 6 bases, with 20 bases between. In germline, CDR1 is SGDLS, CDR2 YYNGEE. This CDR3 has 17 amino acids. CDR3 sequence (DNA): TGTGCCAGCAGCCCAGATGGGGGTCCGATCGCTAATTCACCCCTCCACTTT. This gives the protein CASSPDGGPIANSPLHF.

DNA of the CDR3: TGTGCCAGCAGTGATACGGCGGACAGTACTGGAAACACCATATATTTT. The encoded protein is CASSDTADSTGNTIYF. The chain links TRBV2 to TRBJ1-3; D may be TRBD1 (6 bases). Looked up from germline, CDR1 is SNHLY and CDR2 is FYNNEI. V was shortened by 3 bases and J by 2 bases, with 14 bases between the two germline ends. This CDR3 is 16 amino acids long.

This chain joins TRBV4-2 and TRBJ2-3; TRBD1 aligns across 8 bases. CDR1 is LGHNA, CDR2 YNFKEQ, per germline. This CDR3 has 15 residues. J lost 3 bases, V lost 0 bases, and 2 bases had no gene match. The CDR3 region is CASSQDGQGTDTQYF. For the CDR3, the DNA is TGTGCCAGCAGCCAAGACGGACAGGGAACAGATACGCAGTATTTT.

The genes are TRBV19 and TRBJ2-2, with unresolved D. The CDR3 has 13 amino acids. The germline V gene has CDR1 LNHDA and CDR2 SQIVND (reference sequence). The V end was cut by 2 bases, the J end by 8 bases, with 9 bases between. Written as DNA, the CDR3 is TGTGCCAGTAGTATATTTGAGGTGGGGGAGCTGTTTTTT. This gives the protein CASSIFEVGELFF.

V gene TRBV4-1 combines with J gene TRBJ2-1; 9 bases map to TRBD2. The trim removed 4 bases at V and 7 bases at J, leaving 11 bases unmatched. The CDR3 extends over 16 amino acids. Germline-derived CDR1 and CDR2 are MGHRA and YSYEKL. CDR3 coding DNA: TGCGCCAGCAGCCTTCTTTGGCCTAGCGGGGTAAATGAGCAGTTCTTC. Translation: CASSLLWPSGVNEQFF.

J is TRBJ1-3 and V is TRBV7-2; a possible D gene is TRBD1 (5 bases). The CDR3 extends over 14 amino acids. Per germline, CDR1 SGHTA and CDR2 FQGNSA. Trimming removed 9 bases from V and 0 bases from J, with 12 bases in between. CDR3 in amino acids: CASQGSISGNTIYF. The CDR3 DNA is TGTGCCAGTCAGGGATCTATCTCTGGAAACACCATATATTTT.

By sample fraction, this clone is large. The chain carries TRBV5-1 and TRBJ2-1, with TRBD2 matching over 10 bases. Germline trimming cut 7 bases from V and 7 bases from J; bases unmatched to any gene: 2. The CDR3 is 12 residues long. Germline CDR1 is SGHRS and CDR2 is YFSETQ. The CDR3 reads CASGLADNEQFF. CDR3 nucleotide sequence: TGCGCCAGCGGACTAGCGGATAATGAGCAGTTCTTC.

The rearrangement links TRBV7-2 to TRBJ2-7; D is undetermined. The germline gives CDR1 SGHTA, CDR2 FQGNSA. CDR3 length: 13 amino acids. Trimming took off 2 bases at V and 3 bases at J, with 8 bases between the two ends. The CDR3 DNA sequence: TGTGCCAGCAGCTTAACAAGCTACTACGAGCAGTACTTC. Protein sequence: CASSLTSYYEQYF.

This clone appeared a few times. The chain is built from TRBV7-9 and TRBJ2-1; 10 bases are shared with TRBD2. Germline trimming cut 5 bases from V and 8 bases from J; bases unmatched to any gene: 9. This CDR3 has 15 residues. CDR1 is SEHNR, CDR2 FQNEAQ, per germline (reference sequence). In nucleotides, the CDR3 is TGTGCCAGCAGCGGAGCTAGCGGGGGTGGGGATGAGCAGTTCTTC. As protein: CASSGASGGGDEQFF.

This chain connects TRBV5-1 to TRBJ2-3; maybe TRBD1 (6 bases). Trimming took off 0 bases at V and 2 bases at J, with 10 bases between the two ends. Germline CDR1 is SGHRS and CDR2 is YFSETQ. The length of the CDR3 is 15 residues. CDR3 in amino acids: CASSLGGTPTDTQYF. The CDR3 nucleotides are TGCGCCAGCAGCTTGGGAGGGACACCCACAGATACGCAGTATTTT.

The gene calls are TRBV2 and TRBJ2-5, with TRBD2 matching over 10 bases. The J call may be in error: the DNA end matches TRBJ2-7 better. This CDR3 region has 14 residues. Germline CDR1 SNHLY, CDR2 FYNNEI. The CDR3 nucleotides are TGTGCCAGCAGAGATACTAGCGGGGTCCACGAGCAGTACTTC. As protein: CASRDTSGVHEQYF.

V usage is TRBV7-9 and J usage is TRBJ2-3; perhaps D is TRBD1 or TRBD2 (5 bases each). The V gene lost 1 base and the J gene lost 3 bases, with 8 bases spanning the gap. Germline V gene sequence: CDR1 SEHNR, CDR2 FQNEAQ (reference sequence). There are 14 residues in the CDR3. The CDR3 reads CASSLDEGTDTQYF. The CDR3 DNA reads as TGTGCCAGCAGCTTAGACGAGGGGACAGATACGCAGTATTTT.

The chain recombines TRBV11-2 with TRBJ2-7, with D perhaps TRBD1 (5 bases). The V and J ends lost 0 bases and 2 bases respectively, with 11 bases between them. The CDR3 covers 15 residues. CDR1 is SGHAT and CDR2 is FQNNGV in the germline V gene. This CDR3 reads CASSLDLGQTYEQYF. The CDR3 nucleotides are TGTGCCAGCAGCTTAGATCTCGGACAAACCTACGAGCAGTACTTC.

The chain employs TRBV2 and TRBJ2-3; 9 positions match TRBD2. The J segment lost 14 bases and the V segment lost 3 bases, leaving 15 bases of the junction unmatched. Germline V gene data show CDR1 as SNHLY and CDR2 as FYNNEI. This CDR3 is built from 15 residues. The CDR3 is CASSDLSGLADYTYF. CDR3 nucleotide sequence: TGTGCCAGCAGTGACCTATCGGGACTAGCCGATTATACGTATTTT.

The V call is TRBV6-5, the J call TRBJ1-1; 9 bases match TRBD1. J gave up 4 bases and V 6 bases, and 6 bases lay outside the gene matches. Germline V gives CDR1 MNHEY, CDR2 SVGAGI. The CDR3 runs to 14 residues. CDR3 sequence (DNA): TGTGCCAGCAGGAGGGACAGGGATCGCACTGAAGCTTTCTTT. Encoded protein: CASRRDRDRTEAFF.

This sequence joins TRBV13 and TRBJ2-7; unclear D gene. This CDR3 is built from 13 residues. The germline V and J ends were trimmed by 5 bases and 3 bases, with 11 bases remaining between them. CDR1 is PRHDT and CDR2 is FYEKMQ in the germline V gene (reference sequence). CDR3 region: CASSPGTNYEQYF. DNA of the CDR3: TGTGCCAGCAGCCCAGGAACGAACTACGAGCAGTACTTC.

Only a few counts were recorded for this clone. The chain recombines TRBV15 with TRBJ1-1; no reliable D call. V lost 0 bases, J lost 1 base, and 6 bases lay in between. This CDR3 is built from 14 residues. The V gene's germline CDR1 is LNHNV and CDR2 YYDKDF (reference sequence). The CDR3, as DNA: TGTGCCACCAGCAGAGATCGACAGAACACTGAAGCTTTCTTT. Translation gives CATSRDRQNTEAFF.

The chain links TRBV15 to TRBJ2-7; D unresolved. Deletions cut 5 bases from V and 2 bases from J, with 16 bases between. Germline V gene lookup returns CDR1 LNHNV and CDR2 YYDKDF (reference sequence). The CDR3 runs 15 residues. Here the CDR3 reads CATSPGQEPAYEQYF. The CDR3 DNA reads TGTGCCACCAGCCCTGGGCAGGAACCTGCCTACGAGCAGTACTTC. The full variable domain, rest sourced from reference TRBV15 and TRBJ2-7, is DAMVIQNPRYQVTQFGKPVTLSCSQTLNHNVMYWYQQKSSQAPKLLFHYYDKDFNNEADTPDNFQSRRPNTSFCFLDIRSPGLGDTAMYLCATSPGQEPAYEQYFGPGTRLTVT.

This chain links TRBV5-4 with TRBJ2-5; 9 bases line up with TRBD2. V was pared by 0 bases and J by 4 bases, with 1 base of the junction left unmatched. The CDR3 runs to 14 residues. Germline loops: CDR1 SGHNT, CDR2 YYREEE (reference sequence). The CDR3 region has the DNA TGTGCCAGCAGCTTGGGCGGGGGGGGAGAGACCCAGTACTTC. This translates into CASSLGGGGETQYF.